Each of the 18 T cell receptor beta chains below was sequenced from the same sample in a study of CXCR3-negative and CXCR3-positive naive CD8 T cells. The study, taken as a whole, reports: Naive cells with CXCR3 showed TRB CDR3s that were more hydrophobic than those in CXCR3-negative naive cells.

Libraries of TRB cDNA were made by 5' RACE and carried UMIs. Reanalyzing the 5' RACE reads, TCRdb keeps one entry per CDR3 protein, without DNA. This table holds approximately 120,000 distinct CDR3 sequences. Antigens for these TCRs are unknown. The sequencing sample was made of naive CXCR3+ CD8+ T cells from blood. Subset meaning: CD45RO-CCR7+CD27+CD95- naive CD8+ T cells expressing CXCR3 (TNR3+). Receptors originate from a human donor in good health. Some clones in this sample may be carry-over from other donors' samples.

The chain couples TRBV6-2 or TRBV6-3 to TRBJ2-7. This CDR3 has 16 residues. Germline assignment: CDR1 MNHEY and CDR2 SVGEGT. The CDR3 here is CASFDTDSTIAYEQYF.

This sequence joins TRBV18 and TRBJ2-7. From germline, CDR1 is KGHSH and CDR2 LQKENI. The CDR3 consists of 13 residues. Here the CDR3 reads CASSPPGDREQYF.

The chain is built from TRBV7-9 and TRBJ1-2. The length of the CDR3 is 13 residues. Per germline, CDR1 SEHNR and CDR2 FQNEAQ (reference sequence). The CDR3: CASSLEADYGYTF.

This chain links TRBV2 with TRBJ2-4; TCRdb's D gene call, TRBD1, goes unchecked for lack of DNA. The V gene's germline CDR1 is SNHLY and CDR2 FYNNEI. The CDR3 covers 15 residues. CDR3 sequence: CASMWSGVAKNIQYF.

CDR3 loop: CATVGGTEAFF. This chain uses TRBV11-1 with TRBJ1-1; the D gene TCRdb calls, TRBD1, cannot be checked with no DNA. This CDR3 has 11 amino acids. Germline lookup yields CDR1 SGHAT and CDR2 FQDESV (reference sequence).

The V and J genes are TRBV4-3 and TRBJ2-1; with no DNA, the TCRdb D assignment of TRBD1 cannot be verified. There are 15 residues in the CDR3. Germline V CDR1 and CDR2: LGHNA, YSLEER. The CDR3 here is CASSQVQRADNEQFF.

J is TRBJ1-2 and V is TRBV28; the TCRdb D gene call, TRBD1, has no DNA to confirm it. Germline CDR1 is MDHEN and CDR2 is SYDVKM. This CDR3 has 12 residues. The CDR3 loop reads CASSLFRDGYTF.

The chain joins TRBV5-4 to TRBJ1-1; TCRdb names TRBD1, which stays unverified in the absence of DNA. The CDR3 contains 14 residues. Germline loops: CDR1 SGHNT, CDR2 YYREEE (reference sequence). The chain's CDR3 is CASSSDRMYLRAFF. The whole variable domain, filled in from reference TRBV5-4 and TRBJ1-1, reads ETGVTQSPTHLIKTRGQQVTLRCSSQSGHNTVSWYQQALGQGPQFIFQYYREEENGRGNFPPRFSGLQFPNYSSELNVNALELDDSALYLCASSSDRMYLRAFFGQGTRLTVV.

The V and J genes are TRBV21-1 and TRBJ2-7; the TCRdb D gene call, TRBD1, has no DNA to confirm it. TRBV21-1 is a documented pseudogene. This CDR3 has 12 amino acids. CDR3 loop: CASVPGQEPQEF.

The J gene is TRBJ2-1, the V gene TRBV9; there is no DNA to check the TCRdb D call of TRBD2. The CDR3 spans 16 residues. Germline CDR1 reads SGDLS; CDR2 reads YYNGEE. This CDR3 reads CASSFTGTSSYNEQFF.

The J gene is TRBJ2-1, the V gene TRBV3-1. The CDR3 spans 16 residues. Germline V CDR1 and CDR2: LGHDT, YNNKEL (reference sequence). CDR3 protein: CASSQDLPSSYNEQFF.

This CDR3 is CASSLWTGVNEQFF. V and J are TRBV28 and TRBJ2-1; TCRdb's D call of TRBD1 is untestable without DNA. CDR1 MDHEN and CDR2 SYDVKM come from the germline V gene. The CDR3 is 14 residues long.

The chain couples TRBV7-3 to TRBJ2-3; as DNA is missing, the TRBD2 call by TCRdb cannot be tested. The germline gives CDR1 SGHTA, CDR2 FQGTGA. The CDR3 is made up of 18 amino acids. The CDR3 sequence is CASSSLGGSGNDWDTQYF.

The chain's CDR3 is CATSDTPVGYSNQPQHF. The chain joins TRBV24-1 to TRBJ1-5; TCRdb gives TRBD1 as the D gene, but with no DNA this cannot be confirmed. Germline loops: CDR1 KGHDR, CDR2 SFDVKD. The CDR3 contains 17 residues.

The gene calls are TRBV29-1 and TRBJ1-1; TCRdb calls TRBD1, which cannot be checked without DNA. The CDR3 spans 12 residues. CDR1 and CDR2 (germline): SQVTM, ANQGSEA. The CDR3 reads CSASDGVTEAFF.

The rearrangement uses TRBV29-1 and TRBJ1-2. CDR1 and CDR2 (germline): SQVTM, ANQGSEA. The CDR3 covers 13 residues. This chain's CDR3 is CSVEPHTPYGYTF.

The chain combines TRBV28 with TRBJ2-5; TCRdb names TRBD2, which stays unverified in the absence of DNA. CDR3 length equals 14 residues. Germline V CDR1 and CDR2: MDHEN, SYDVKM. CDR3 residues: CATGWEERLETQYF. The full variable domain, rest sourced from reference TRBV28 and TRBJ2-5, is DVKVTQSSRYLVKRTGEKVFLECVQDMDHENMFWYRQDPGLGLRLIYFSYDVKMKEKGDIPEGYSVSREKKERFSLILESASTNQTSMYLCATGWEERLETQYFGPGTRLLVL.

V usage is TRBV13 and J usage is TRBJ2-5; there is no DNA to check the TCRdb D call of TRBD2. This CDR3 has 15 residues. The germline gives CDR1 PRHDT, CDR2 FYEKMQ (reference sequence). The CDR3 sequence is CASSATSGSQETQYF.